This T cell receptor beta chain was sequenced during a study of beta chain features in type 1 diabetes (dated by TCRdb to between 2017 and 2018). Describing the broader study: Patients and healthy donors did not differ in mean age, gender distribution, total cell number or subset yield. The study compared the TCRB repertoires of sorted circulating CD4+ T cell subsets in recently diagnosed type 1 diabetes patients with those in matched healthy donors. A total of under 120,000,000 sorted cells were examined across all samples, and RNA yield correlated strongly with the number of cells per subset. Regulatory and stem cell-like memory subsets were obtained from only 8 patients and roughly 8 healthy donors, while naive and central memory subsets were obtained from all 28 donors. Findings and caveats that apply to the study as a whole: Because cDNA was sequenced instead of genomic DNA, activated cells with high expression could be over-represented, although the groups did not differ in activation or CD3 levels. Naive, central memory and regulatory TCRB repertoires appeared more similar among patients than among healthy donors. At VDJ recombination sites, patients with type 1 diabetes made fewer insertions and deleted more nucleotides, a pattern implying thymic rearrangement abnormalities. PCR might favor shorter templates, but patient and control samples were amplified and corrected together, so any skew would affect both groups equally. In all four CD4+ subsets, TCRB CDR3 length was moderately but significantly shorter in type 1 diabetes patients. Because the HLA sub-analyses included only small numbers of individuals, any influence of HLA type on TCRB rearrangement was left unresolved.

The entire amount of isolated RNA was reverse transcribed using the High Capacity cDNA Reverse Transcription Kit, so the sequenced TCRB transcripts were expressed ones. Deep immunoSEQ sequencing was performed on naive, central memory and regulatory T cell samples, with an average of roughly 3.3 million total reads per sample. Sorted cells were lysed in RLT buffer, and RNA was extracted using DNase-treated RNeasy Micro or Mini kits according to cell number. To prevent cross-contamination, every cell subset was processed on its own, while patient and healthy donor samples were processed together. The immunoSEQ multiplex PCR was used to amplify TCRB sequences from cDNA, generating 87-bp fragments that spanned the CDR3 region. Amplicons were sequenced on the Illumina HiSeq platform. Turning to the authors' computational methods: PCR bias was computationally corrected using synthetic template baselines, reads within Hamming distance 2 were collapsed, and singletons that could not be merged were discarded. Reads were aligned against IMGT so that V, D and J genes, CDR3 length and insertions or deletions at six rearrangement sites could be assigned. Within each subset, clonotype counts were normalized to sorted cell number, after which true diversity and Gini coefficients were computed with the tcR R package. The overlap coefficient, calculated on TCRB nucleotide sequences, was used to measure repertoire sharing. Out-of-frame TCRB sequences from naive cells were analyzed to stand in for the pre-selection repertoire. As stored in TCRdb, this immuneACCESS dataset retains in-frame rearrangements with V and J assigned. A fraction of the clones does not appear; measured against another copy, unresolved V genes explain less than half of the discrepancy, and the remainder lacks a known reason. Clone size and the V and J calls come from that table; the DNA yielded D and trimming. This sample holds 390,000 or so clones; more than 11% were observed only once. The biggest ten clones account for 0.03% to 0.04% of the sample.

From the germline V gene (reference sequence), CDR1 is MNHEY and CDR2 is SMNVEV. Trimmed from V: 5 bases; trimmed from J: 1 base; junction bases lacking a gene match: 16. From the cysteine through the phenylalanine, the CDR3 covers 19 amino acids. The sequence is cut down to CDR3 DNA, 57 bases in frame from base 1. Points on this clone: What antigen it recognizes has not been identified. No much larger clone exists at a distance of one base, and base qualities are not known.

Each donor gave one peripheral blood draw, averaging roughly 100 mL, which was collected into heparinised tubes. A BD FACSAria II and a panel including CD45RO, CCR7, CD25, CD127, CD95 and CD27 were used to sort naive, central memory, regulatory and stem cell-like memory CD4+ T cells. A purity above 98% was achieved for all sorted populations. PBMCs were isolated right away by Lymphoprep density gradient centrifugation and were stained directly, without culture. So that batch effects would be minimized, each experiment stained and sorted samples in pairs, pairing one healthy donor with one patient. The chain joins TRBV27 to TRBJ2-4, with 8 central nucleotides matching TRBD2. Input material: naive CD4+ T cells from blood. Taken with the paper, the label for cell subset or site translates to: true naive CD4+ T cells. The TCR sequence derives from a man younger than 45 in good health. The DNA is TGTGCCAGCAGTCGCATTAGGTTGCGGGAGGTTCCGGCCAAAAACATTCAGTACTTC. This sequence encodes CASSRIRLREVPAKNIQYF.